This T cell receptor beta chain originates from a study of control samples from healthy donors and cancer patients. Some clones are missing from TCRdb's copy, which holds only in-frame ones; the method was immunoSEQ multiplex PCR. The table has 90,000 to 120,000 clones, roughly 79% seen once; the top ten hold roughly 6.5%. Germline V gives CDR1 MDHEN, CDR2 SYDVKM. The CDR3 contains 15 residues. The V gene lost 6 bases and the J gene lost 5 bases, with 19 bases spanning the gap. Sequencing was done on a sample of blood. The chain links TRBV28 to TRBJ1-2; possible D gene TRBD1, 6 bases. The clonotype comes from a man between 18 and 29 years old in good health. The CDR3 sequence: CASRPILQGHYGYTF. Here the CDR3 DNA reads TGTGCCAGCAGGCCCATTCTACAGGGTCATTATGGCTACACCTTC.